The rows below give T cell receptor beta chains drawn from one sample of a study of blood T cells in healthy people across ages. TCRdb reprocessed the 5' RACE reads via MiXCR and lists one record per CDR3 protein. This sample carries 270,000 or so distinct CDR3 sequences, less than 30% of them seen once, and the ten largest clones take 25% to 30%. The sequenced material came from blood. The receptors stem from a woman aged 70-85 years in good health. The CDR3 runs from the conserved cysteine through the conserved F or W. Each record gives: V gene, D gene, clone size, J gene, CDR3 protein, CDR3 DNA. A D gene is named only where the DNA matches it firmly. A row's size may be missing; if present it is once, few, many or a size class.

>TRBV6-1|NA|few|TRBJ1-4
CASRRDGNEKLFF
TGTGCCAGCAGGAGGGACGGTAATGAAAAACTGTTTTTT
>TRBV11-3|TRBD2|NA|TRBJ2-1
CASSLELAGDNEQFF
TGTGCCAGCAGCTTAGAACTAGCGGGGGACAATGAGCAGTTCTTC
>TRBV6-5|NA|NA|TRBJ1-1
CASSYRTETTEAFF
TGTGCCAGCAGTTACCGGACAGAGACCACTGAAGCTTTCTTT
>TRBV29-1|TRBD1|NA|TRBJ2-7
CSASRQGDAYEQYF
TGCAGCGCTTCTCGACAGGGGGACGCCTACGAGCAGTACTTC
>TRBV6-2/TRBV6-3|TRBD2|few|TRBJ2-7
CASLTTGTNYEQYF
TGTGCCAGCCTAACCACCGGGACTAACTACGAGCAGTACTTC
>TRBV5-1|NA|few|TRBJ1-1
CASSLEAGAEAFF
TGCGCCAGCAGCTTGGAGGCAGGGGCTGAAGCTTTCTTT
>TRBV28|TRBD1|NA|TRBJ2-5
CASSSGPGQAYEQYF
TGTGCCAGCAGTTCGGGGCCGGGACAGGCCTATGAGCAGTACTTC
>TRBV28|TRBD1|NA|TRBJ2-7
CATTRGTGLEQYF
TGTGCCACCACACGCGGGACAGGGCTCGAGCAGTACTTC
>TRBV29-1|NA|once|TRBJ2-5
CSVEDRNGKTQYF
TGCAGCGTTGAAGATCGGAACGGGAAGACCCAGTACTTC
>TRBV9|NA|once|TRBJ2-4
CASSAEGQLAKNIQYF
TGTGCCAGCAGCGCGGAAGGACAGCTAGCCAAAAACATTCAGTACTTC
>TRBV4-2|TRBD2|NA|TRBJ2-6
CASSQDTSGSGANVLTF
TGTGCCAGCAGCCAAGATACTAGCGGATCTGGGGCCAACGTCCTGACTTTC
>TRBV5-1|NA|few|TRBJ1-4
CASSLTGPNEKLFF
TGCGCCAGCAGCTTAACGGGGCCGAATGAAAAACTGTTTTTT
>TRBV9|NA|NA|TRBJ2-1
CASSVDLERQFF
TGTGCCAGCAGCGTCGACTTGGAACGGCAGTTCTTC
>TRBV14|NA|NA|TRBJ2-5
CASSQEGLSFQETQYF
TGTGCCAGCAGCCAAGAGGGGTTAAGCTTTCAAGAGACCCAGTACTTC
>TRBV28|NA|NA|TRBJ2-7
CASRGQQPSRGDYEQYF
TGTGCCAGCAGGGGACAACAGCCAAGCAGGGGAGACTACGAGCAGTACTTC
>TRBV28|NA|few|TRBJ2-5
CASTYRGGVLAQETQYF
TGTGCCAGCACTTACAGGGGAGGGGTACTTGCTCAAGAGACCCAGTACTTC
>TRBV24-1|NA|many|TRBJ2-5
CATSDSTQEMETQYF
TGTGCCACCAGTGACTCGACACAGGAGATGGAGACCCAGTACTTC
>TRBV7-9|NA|many|TRBJ1-2
CASSLEQGRASYTF
TGTGCCAGCAGCTTAGAGCAGGGACGGGCTAGCTACACCTTC
>TRBV29-1|TRBD1|few|TRBJ2-5
CSFKGAAETQCF
TGCAGCTTCAAGGGGGCTGCGGAGACCCAGTGCTTC
>TRBV18|NA|few|TRBJ2-1
CASSLGQGKNNEQFF
TGTGCCAGCTCTCTCGGACAAGGGAAAAACAATGAGCAGTTCTTC
>TRBV28|TRBD1|few|TRBJ1-5
CASSQTGQGDQPQHF
TGTGCCAGCAGTCAAACGGGACAGGGGGATCAGCCCCAGCATTTT
>TRBV12-5|NA|NA|TRBJ1-2
CASGPPPGSNYGYTF
TGTGCTAGTGGTCCCCCCCCAGGGTCAAACTATGGCTACACCTTC
>TRBV27|TRBD2|few|TRBJ2-1
CASSLFGTSAYNEQFF
TGTGCCAGCAGTTTATTCGGGACTAGCGCCTACAATGAGCAGTTCTTC
>TRBV20-1|NA|NA|TRBJ1-5
CSATSGTRVDQPQHF
TGCAGTGCTACTTCAGGGACACGGGTAGATCAGCCCCAGCATTTT
>TRBV12-3/TRBV12-4|TRBD2|few|TRBJ2-7
CASSTPQSGLAGEQYF
TGTGCCAGCAGTACACCTCAGTCGGGACTAGCGGGGGAGCAGTACTTC
>TRBV18|NA|few|TRBJ1-2
CASSPPVGVQNYGYTF
TGTGCCAGCTCACCACCGGTCGGGGTGCAGAACTATGGCTACACCTTC
>TRBV28|NA|few|TRBJ1-4
CASRQGGQRGEKLFF
TGTGCCAGCAGACAAGGAGGACAGAGGGGTGAAAAACTGTTTTTT
>TRBV28|TRBD2|NA|TRBJ2-1
CASRSAAGGPYNEQFF
TGTGCCAGCAGATCCGCGGCGGGAGGGCCTTACAATGAGCAGTTCTTC
>TRBV5-1|NA|many|TRBJ2-3
CASSSLTNTDTQYF
TGCGCCAGCAGCTCCCTGACTAACACAGATACGCAGTATTTT
>TRBV12-3/TRBV12-4|NA|once|TRBJ1-2
CASSPFPQGSGYTF
TGTGCCAGCAGTCCATTCCCACAGGGTAGTGGCTACACCTTC
>TRBV20-1|TRBD2|NA|TRBJ2-5
CSARTSGEETQYF
TGCAGTGCTAGAACTAGCGGGGAGGAGACCCAGTACTTC
>TRBV5-5|TRBD1|NA|TRBJ2-1
CASSLRGQTYNEQFF
TGTGCCAGCAGCTTGAGGGGACAGACCTACAATGAGCAGTTCTTC
>TRBV28|TRBD2|many|TRBJ2-5
CASSSTLAGAETQYF
TGTGCCAGCAGTTCCACCCTAGCGGGAGCAGAGACCCAGTACTTC
>TRBV28|TRBD1|NA|TRBJ1-2
CASSRDRVVYGYTF
TGTGCCAGCAGCCGGGACAGGGTAGTCTATGGCTACACCTTC
>TRBV29-1|NA|many|TRBJ2-1
CSVVGLESSYNEQFF
TGCAGCGTTGTGGGGCTAGAGAGCTCCTACAATGAGCAGTTCTTC
>TRBV7-2|NA|NA|TRBJ2-1
CASSTSGTLNNEQFF
TGTGCCAGCAGCACATCCGGGACACTTAACAATGAGCAGTTCTTC
>TRBV28|NA|few|TRBJ2-7
CASSLTEGEQYF
TGTGCCAGCAGTCTCACTGAGGGCGAGCAGTACTTC
>TRBV20-1|TRBD1|NA|TRBJ2-7
CSAGVPGQGPRAYEQYF
TGCAGTGCTGGAGTCCCGGGACAGGGACCCAGGGCCTACGAGCAGTACTTC
>TRBV12-3/TRBV12-4|NA|NA|TRBJ1-2
CASSSRFSGYGYTF
TGTGCCAGCAGTTCCCGCTTCAGCGGCTATGGCTACACCTTC
>TRBV7-2|NA|NA|TRBJ2-2
CASSTRGPIPGELFF
TGTGCCAGCAGCACGAGAGGCCCTATTCCCGGGGAGCTGTTTTTT
>TRBV7-7|TRBD1|few|TRBJ2-7
CASSHRDSGEQYF
TGTGCTAGCAGCCACCGGGACAGCGGCGAGCAGTACTTC
>TRBV6-5|TRBD1|NA|TRBJ2-5
CASSFLKGQVDFRVETQYF
TGTGCCAGCAGTTTCCTGAAGGGACAGGTCGATTTCCGAGTGGAGACCCAGTACTTC
>TRBV12-3/TRBV12-4|NA|few|TRBJ1-4
CASSRGDGQGFEKLFF
TGTGCCAGCAGCCGAGGCGATGGGCAGGGTTTTGAAAAACTGTTTTTT
>TRBV12-3/TRBV12-4|TRBD2|NA|TRBJ2-2
CASSLARGAGGPGELFF
TGTGCCAGCAGTTTAGCCAGGGGAGCGGGAGGCCCCGGGGAGCTGTTTTTT
>TRBV12-3/TRBV12-4|NA|few|TRBJ2-7
CASSPTSRRYEQYF
TGTGCCAGCAGCCCGACTAGTAGGCGCTACGAGCAGTACTTC
>TRBV6-5|TRBD2|NA|TRBJ2-3
CASSYGLADPQDTQYF
TGTGCCAGCAGCTACGGACTAGCGGACCCACAGGATACGCAGTATTTT
>TRBV27|TRBD1|few|TRBJ2-5
CASSSQGANQETQYF
TGTGCCAGCAGTTCACAGGGGGCTAACCAAGAGACCCAGTACTTC
>TRBV18|NA|NA|TRBJ2-5
CASSPRADQETQYF
TGTGCCAGCTCACCTAGGGCGGACCAAGAGACCCAGTACTTC
>TRBV5-1|TRBD1|NA|TRBJ1-2
CASSSSGTGDSGYTF
TGCGCCAGCAGCAGCTCCGGGACAGGGGATAGTGGCTACACCTTC
>TRBV28|NA|few|TRBJ1-2
CASSPGPLGAYGYTF
TGTGCCAGCAGTCCCGGGCCCTTAGGGGCCTATGGCTACACCTTC
>TRBV20-1|TRBD2|NA|TRBJ2-2
CSASSSGRAGELFF
TGCAGTGCTAGCTCGAGCGGGAGGGCCGGGGAGCTGTTTTTT
>TRBV28|NA|NA|TRBJ1-2
CATANTRASKADGYTF
TGTGCCACCGCGAATACTAGGGCCTCTAAGGCCGATGGCTACACCTTC
>TRBV7-3|TRBD2|NA|TRBJ2-1
CASSELAGGPNEQFF
TGTGCCAGCAGCGAACTAGCGGGAGGGCCTAATGAGCAGTTCTTC